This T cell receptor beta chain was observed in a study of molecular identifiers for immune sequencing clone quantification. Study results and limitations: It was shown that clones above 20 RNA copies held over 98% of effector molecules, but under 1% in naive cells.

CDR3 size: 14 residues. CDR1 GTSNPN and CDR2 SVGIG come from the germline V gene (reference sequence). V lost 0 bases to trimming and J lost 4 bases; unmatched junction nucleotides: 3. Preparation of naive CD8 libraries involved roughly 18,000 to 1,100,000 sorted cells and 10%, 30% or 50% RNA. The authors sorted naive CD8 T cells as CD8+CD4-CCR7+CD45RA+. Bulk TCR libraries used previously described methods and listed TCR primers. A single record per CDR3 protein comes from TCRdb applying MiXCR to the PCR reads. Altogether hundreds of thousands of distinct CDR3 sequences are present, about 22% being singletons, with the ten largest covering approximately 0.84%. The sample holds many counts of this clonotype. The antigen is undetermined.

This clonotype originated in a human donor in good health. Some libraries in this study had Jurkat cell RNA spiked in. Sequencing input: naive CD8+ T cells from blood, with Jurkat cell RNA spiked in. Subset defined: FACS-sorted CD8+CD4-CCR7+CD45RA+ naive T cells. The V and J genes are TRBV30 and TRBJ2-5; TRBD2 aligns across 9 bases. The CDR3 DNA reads TGTGCCTGGAGTGTAGGAGCGGGAGGAGAGACCCAGTACTTC. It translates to CAWSVGAGGETQYF.